This T cell receptor beta chain came from a study of cytomegalovirus exposure and HLA in healthy donors. Generated by immunoSEQ multiplex PCR, the TCRdb table keeps only in-frame clones and is missing some. Seen here are 200,000 to 300,000 clones, roughly 87% observed once, and the top ten hold around 3.3%. Germline CDR1 is SGDLS and CDR2 is YYNGEE. The CDR3 has 15 amino acids. V was pared by 3 bases and J by 5 bases, with 9 bases of the junction left unmatched. This chain connects TRBV9 to TRBJ1-2; TRBD1 matches at 8 bases. This receptor was taken from a woman between 25 and 40 years old in good health and CMV-seronegative. Sequencing was carried out using PBMCs. In nucleotides, the CDR3 is TGTGCCAGCAGCGCCGGACAGGGTGGGCCTTATGGCTACACCTTC. Protein sequence: CASSAGQGGPYGYTF.